This TCR beta chain appears in the sequencing data of a study of blood T cell repertoires in COVID-19. Study-level information: The samples span acute and convalescent COVID-19 from the United States, Italy and Spain. Nucleic acid was either cDNA or gDNA, and it came from T cells, B-cell-depleted T cells, or PBMCs.

Per the study methods: Reference gene primer amplification gave nucleated cell count estimates. Here immunoSEQ multiplex PCR was the method, and the copy in TCRdb shows in-frame clones only, minus some. Clone size and V and J calls were adopted from that table, with D and trimming inferred from the DNA. Among some 41,000 clones listed, 70% to 90% were seen once. Per germline, CDR1 LNHDA and CDR2 SQIVND (reference sequence). The CDR3 sequence is 16 residues long. The ends lost 1 base at V and 2 bases at J; junction bases unmatched: 4. The TCR was taken from a human donor in a cohort sampled during active COVID-19. This rearrangement joins TRBV19 to TRBJ2-3, with 9 bases identical to TRBD2. Sequenced: peripheral blood. Here the CDR3 DNA reads TGTGCCAGTAGTATAGCGGTAGCGGGGGACACAGATACGCAGTATTTT. Translation gives CASSIAVAGDTDTQYF.